This T cell receptor beta chain was sequenced for a study of blood T cell repertoires in COVID-19. Study in general: There were acute and convalescent COVID-19 samples, and they came from the United States, Italy and Spain. The cDNA or gDNA used as material had been derived from T cells, B-cell-depleted T cells, or PBMCs.

As regards this clone: Other DNA variants within this sample encode the same CDR3.

Seattle enrolled patients during active infection and tracked them longitudinally. As originally analysed: Scientists estimated how many nucleated cells there were by amplifying reference gene primers. The data were produced by immunoSEQ multiplex PCR, yet TCRdb's version contains in-frame clones alone and is incomplete. The DNA gave D and trimming, while V, J and clone size come from that table. Of 150,000 to 180,000 clones detected, around 85% appear once; the ten largest clones hold under 0.8%. With 3 bases removed from V and 5 bases from J, the gap between germline ends came to 7 bases. Germline-derived CDR1 and CDR2 are MDHEN and SYDVKM. The CDR3 contains 12 residues.

Source material: peripheral blood. The chain combines TRBV28 with TRBJ1-2; the D gene is possibly TRBD1 (5 bases). The receptor was derived from a man aged 55 to 70 with COVID-19, enrolled during active disease. The CDR3 protein is CASSFGGYGYTF. DNA of the CDR3: TGTGCCAGCAGTTTCGGGGGTTATGGCTACACCTTC.